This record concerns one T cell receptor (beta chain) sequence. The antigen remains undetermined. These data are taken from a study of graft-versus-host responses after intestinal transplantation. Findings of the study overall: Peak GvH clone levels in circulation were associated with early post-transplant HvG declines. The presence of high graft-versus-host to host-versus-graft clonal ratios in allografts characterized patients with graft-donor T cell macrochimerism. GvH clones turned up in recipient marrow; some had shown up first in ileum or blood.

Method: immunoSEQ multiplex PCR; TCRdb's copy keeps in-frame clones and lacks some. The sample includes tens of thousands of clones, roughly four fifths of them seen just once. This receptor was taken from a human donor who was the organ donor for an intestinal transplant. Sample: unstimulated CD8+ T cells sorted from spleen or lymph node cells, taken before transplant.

The CDR3 DNA reads TGTGCCAGCAGTTTAGTCCAGTCCCCCTACAATGAGCAGTTCTTC. It is translated as CASSLVQSPYNEQFF. This chain connects TRBV27 to TRBJ2-1; D call uncertain. Trimming stripped 2 bases from V and 2 bases from J, with 10 bases between. Germline V gives CDR1 MNHEY, CDR2 SMNVEV (reference sequence). The CDR3 contains 15 residues.